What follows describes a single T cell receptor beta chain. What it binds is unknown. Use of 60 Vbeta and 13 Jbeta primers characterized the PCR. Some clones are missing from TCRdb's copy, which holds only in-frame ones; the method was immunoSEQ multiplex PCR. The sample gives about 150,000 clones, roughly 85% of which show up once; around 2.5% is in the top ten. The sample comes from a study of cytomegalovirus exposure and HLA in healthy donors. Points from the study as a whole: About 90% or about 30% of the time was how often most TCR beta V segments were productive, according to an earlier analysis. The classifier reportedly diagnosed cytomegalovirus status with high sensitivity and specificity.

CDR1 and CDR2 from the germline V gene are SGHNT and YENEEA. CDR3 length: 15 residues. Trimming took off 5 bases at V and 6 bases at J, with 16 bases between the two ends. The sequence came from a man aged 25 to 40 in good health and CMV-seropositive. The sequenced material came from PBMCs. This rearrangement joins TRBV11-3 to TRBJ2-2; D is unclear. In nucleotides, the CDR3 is TGTGCCAGCAGCCCCCCCACGTCTCGGTCCGGGGAGCTGTTTTTT. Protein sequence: CASSPPTSRSGELFF.